Here is one T cell receptor (beta chain) with its context. Clones were read by immunoSEQ multiplex PCR, and TCRdb kept only the in-frame ones, dropping some. The data hold about 150,000 clones, with about 89% observed a single time. The sample originates from a study of blood T cell repertoires in COVID-19. Study overall: PBMCs, B-cell-depleted T cells, or T cells were the source of the cDNA or gDNA that made up the material.

This CDR3 contains 15 residues. The germline V gene has CDR1 SGHNT and CDR2 YYREEE (reference sequence). V was cut by 0 bases and J by 5 bases, with 12 bases left in between. This receptor was obtained from a man over 45 with acute or convalescent COVID-19. Sequenced material: peripheral blood. This chain joins TRBV5-4 and TRBJ2-1; tentative D call: TRBD2 (5 bases). In nucleotides, the CDR3 is TGTGCCAGCAGCTTGGAGAGCGGATATGACAATGAGCAGTTCTTC. It codes for CASSLESGYDNEQFF. The full variable domain, completed using reference TRBV5-4 and TRBJ2-1, is ETGVTQSPTHLIKTRGQQVTLRCSSQSGHNTVSWYQQALGQGPQFIFQYYREEENGRGNFPPRFSGLQFPNYSSELNVNALELDDSALYLCASSLESGYDNEQFFGPGTRLTVL.